These T cell receptor beta chains were read from a single sample in a study of blood T cell repertoires in COVID-19. Sequencing used immunoSEQ multiplex PCR; TCRdb keeps in-frame clones, though not all of them. The data show fewer than 300,000 clones, with 75% to 90% seen just once and roughly 2.6% held by the top ten. Source material: PBMCs or T cells enriched from blood (not recorded which). Receptor source: a woman in her forties or fifties who had recovered from COVID-19. Each CDR3 is given with its conserved first and last residue. The D gene is left open where the match is weak.

v_gene: TRBV5-1
j_gene: TRBJ1-2
d_gene: .
CDR3nt: TGCGCCAGCAGCACCTCGGTAACTAACTATGGCTACACCTTC
CDR3aa: CASSTSVTNYGYTF

v_gene: TRBV5-8
j_gene: TRBJ1-3
d_gene: .
CDR3nt: TGTGCCAGCAGCTTGGGACAGCTCTCTGGAAACACCATATATTTT
CDR3aa: CASSLGQLSGNTIYF

v_gene: TRBV2
j_gene: TRBJ1-4
d_gene: .
CDR3nt: TGTGCCAGCAGGCGGGACTTGGTAAATGAAAAACTGTTTTTT
CDR3aa: CASRRDLVNEKLFF

v_gene: TRBV5-1
j_gene: TRBJ1-6
d_gene: .
CDR3nt: TGCGCCAGCAGCTCGGGGGGTAGGAATAATTCACCCCTCCACTTT
CDR3aa: CASSSGGRNNSPLHF

v_gene: TRBV19
j_gene: TRBJ1-1
d_gene: TRBD1
CDR3nt: TGTGCCAGTAGTTGGCCAGGGGGGTCGACTGAAGCTTTCTTT
CDR3aa: CASSWPGGSTEAFF

v_gene: TRBV18
j_gene: TRBJ1-1
d_gene: TRBD1
CDR3nt: TGTGCCAGCTCACCACGGGGCACAGGGGTATTATCGAACACTGAAGCTTTCTTT
CDR3aa: CASSPRGTGVLSNTEAFF

v_gene: TRBV6-5
j_gene: TRBJ2-7
d_gene: .
CDR3nt: TGTGCCAGCAGTTACTCGGGCAGGATGGACGAGCAGTACTTC
CDR3aa: CASSYSGRMDEQYF

v_gene: TRBV15
j_gene: TRBJ1-3
d_gene: .
CDR3nt: TGTGCCACCAGCAGAGACAGGGTGGATACTGGAAACACCATATATTTT
CDR3aa: CATSRDRVDTGNTIYF

v_gene: TRBV9
j_gene: TRBJ2-1
d_gene: TRBD2
CDR3nt: TGTGCCAGCAGCGTAAAGCGGGGGTATGAGCAGTTCTTC
CDR3aa: CASSVKRGYEQFF

v_gene: TRBV30
j_gene: TRBJ1-1
d_gene: .
CDR3nt: TGTGCCTGGAGTGTATCGACGGGAAAGAACACTGAAGCTTTCTTT
CDR3aa: CAWSVSTGKNTEAFF

v_gene: TRBV4-1
j_gene: TRBJ1-5
d_gene: TRBD1
CDR3nt: TGCGCCAGCAGTGGGACAGGGGGTTACAATCAGCCCCAGCATTTT
CDR3aa: CASSGTGGYNQPQHF

v_gene: TRBV6-5
j_gene: TRBJ2-3
d_gene: TRBD2
CDR3nt: TGTGCCAGCAGAACTAGCGGGGGGGCCACAGATACGCAGTATTTT
CDR3aa: CASRTSGGATDTQYF

v_gene: TRBV19
j_gene: TRBJ1-2
d_gene: .
CDR3nt: TGTGCCAGCGGTTCGGCTAACTATGGCTACACCTTC
CDR3aa: CASGSANYGYTF

v_gene: TRBV19
j_gene: TRBJ2-7
d_gene: TRBD1
CDR3nt: TGTGCCAGTAGTATCGGACAGGGTTTTTTCTACGAGCAGTACTTC
CDR3aa: CASSIGQGFFYEQYF

v_gene: TRBV5-1
j_gene: TRBJ1-2
d_gene: .
CDR3nt: TGCGCCACCGCCCTTTCCAGGGGCTATGGCTACACCTTC
CDR3aa: CATALSRGYGYTF

v_gene: TRBV4-3
j_gene: TRBJ1-5
d_gene: .
CDR3nt: TGCGCCAGCAGCCAAGGTCGGGGGAGTCAGCCCCAGCATTTT
CDR3aa: CASSQGRGSQPQHF